The sequence of this T cell receptor beta chain was determined in a study of T cells after yellow fever vaccination. About the study: In the case of low-cell-number fractions, SMART-Seq v4 Ultra Low Input was used for preparation.

5'RACE template switching produced TCR cDNA carrying a universal primer site and UMIs. One entry per CDR3 protein, called by TCRdb with MiXCR from the 5' RACE reads. The table has roughly 74,000 distinct CDR3 sequences, roughly 7.4% seen once. The CDR3 covers 13 residues. Looked up from germline, CDR1 is MNHEY and CDR2 is SVGEGT. V was shortened by 6 bases and J by 2 bases, with 11 bases between the two germline ends. This clonotype was sampled from a man aged 18 to 35 who received the YFV17D yellow fever vaccine. This chain links TRBV6-2 or TRBV6-3 with TRBJ2-7, with D hard to call. This specimen was CD8+ T cells sorted from PBMCs, taken about 5 days after the first yellow fever vaccination. The CDR3 DNA reads TGTGCCAGCAGCTTCGGGTGGGCCTACGAGCAGTACGTC. Amino acids: CASSFGWAYEQYV.